The next 9 T cell receptor beta chains were all read from a single sample in a study of blood T cells in healthy people across ages. Primers used in a second PCR of about 7 to 12 cycles were a sample-barcoded 5' primer and a J-beta primer mix. TCRdb processed the 5' RACE reads anew with MiXCR; each CDR3 protein has one entry. Of 1,100,000 or so distinct CDR3 sequences listed, less than 50% are singletons. The sequenced sample consisted of blood. All receptors come from an older woman in good health.

This clonotype was seen a few times. The chain recombines TRBV6-5 with TRBJ2-5; D uncertain. Germline assignment: CDR1 MNHEY and CDR2 SVGAGI. This CDR3 contains 11 residues. With 5 bases removed from V and 8 bases from J, the gap between germline ends came to 9 bases. DNA for the CDR3: TGTGCCAGCAGTGACTTTTTAACCCAGTACTTC. Translating it yields CASSDFLTQYF.

This sequence joins TRBV30 and TRBJ2-1, with D unclear. The CDR3 runs to 15 residues. V shed 1 base and J shed 2 bases, with 12 bases lying between them. CDR1 is GTSNPN and CDR2 is SVGIG in the germline V gene (reference sequence). This chain's CDR3 is CAWSGPRAPYNEQFF. In DNA, the CDR3 is TGTGCCTGGAGTGGGCCTCGGGCGCCCTACAATGAGCAGTTCTTC.

This clonotype was observed once. For the CDR3, the DNA is TGTGCCAGTAGTCCCTCTTGGGGGAACACTGAAGCTTTCTTT. Translating gives CASSPSWGNTEAFF. V usage is TRBV6-5 and J usage is TRBJ1-1; D is undetermined. The germline V gene encodes CDR1 MNHEY and CDR2 SVGAGI. Trimming left V 9 bases short and J 1 base short, with 15 bases between. The CDR3 contains 14 residues.

This clonotype has a count of ten or more. This chain connects TRBV7-6 to TRBJ1-3; D remains unclear. V was pared by 4 bases and J by 4 bases, with 2 bases between. The CDR3 is 11 residues long. Per germline, CDR1 SGHVS and CDR2 FNYEAQ. The CDR3 sequence: CASSSGNTIYF. The CDR3 DNA is TGTGCCAGCAGCTCCGGAAACACCATATATTTT.

This chain uses TRBV7-8 with TRBJ2-1; maybe TRBD1 (7 bases). The V gene's germline CDR1 is SGHVS and CDR2 FQNEAQ. V was clipped by 1 base and J by 5 bases, with 15 bases between them. This CDR3 is built from 16 residues. This chain's CDR3 is CASSLGQGGIDNEQFF. The CDR3, as DNA: TGTGCCAGCAGCTTAGGGCAGGGGGGTATCGACAATGAGCAGTTCTTC. The entire variable domain, with the rest obtained from reference TRBV7-8 and TRBJ2-1, is as follows: GAGVSQSPRYKVAKRGQDVALRCDPISGHVSLFWYQQALGQGPEFLTYFQNEAQLDKSGLPSDRFFAERPEGSVSTLKIQRTQQEDSAVYLCASSLGQGGIDNEQFFGPGTRLTVL.

This clonotype was detected ten times or more. The chain is built from TRBV12-3 or TRBV12-4 and TRBJ2-7, with 7 nucleotides matching TRBD2. With V trimmed by 3 bases and J by 4 bases, 9 bases remained unmatched. The CDR3 totals 15 residues. This CDR3 reads CASSLNTGTKYEQYF. Written as DNA, the CDR3 is TGTGCCAGCAGTTTGAATACCGGGACTAAATACGAGCAGTACTTC.

J is TRBJ2-7 and V is TRBV6-1, with TRBD2 matching 12 bases. The J call is uncertain, as TRBJ2-5 better fits the DNA end. The CDR3 is made up of 16 amino acids. Germline CDR1 MNHNS, CDR2 SASEGT. CDR3 DNA: TGTGCCAGCAGTGAAATTACTAGCGGGGGGAGGGAGACCCAGTACTTC. It yields the protein CASSEITSGGRETQYF.

This rearrangement joins TRBV20-1 to TRBJ2-4, with D possibly TRBD2 on 6 matching bases. The CDR3 totals 15 residues. V was trimmed by 6 bases and J by 2 bases, leaving 17 bases between them. Germline V CDR1 and CDR2: DFQATT, SNEGSKA (reference sequence). As DNA, the CDR3 is TGCAGTGCCCGCGGGCGGGGTGGGACCAAAAACATTCAGTACTTC. It yields the protein CSARGRGGTKNIQYF.

In this sample, this clonotype turned up a few times. The J gene is TRBJ1-5, the V gene TRBV12-3 or TRBV12-4; D gene unclear. CDR3 length: 14 residues. V lost 5 bases to trimming and J lost 1 base, with 9 bases between them. CDR3 sequence reads: CASSRGRSNQPQHF. The CDR3 DNA is TGTGCCAGCAGTAGAGGGAGGAGCAATCAGCCCCAGCATTTT.